Below, 15 T cell receptor beta chains from the same sample are listed, as sequenced in a study of blood T cell repertoires in COVID-19. Sequenced by immunoSEQ multiplex PCR; TCRdb stores in-frame clones only, minus some. The data show some 270,000 clones, with 80% to 90% seen just once and approximately 4% held by the top ten. Material for sequencing was PBMCs or T cells enriched from blood (not recorded which). These receptors all stem from a woman aged 25 to 39 who had recovered from COVID-19.

The CDR3 is CASKDRGLGGYTF. The CDR3 DNA reads as TGTGCCAGCAAGGACAGGGGATTGGGAGGCTACACCTTC. The chain links TRBV7-9 to TRBJ1-2; 9 bases are shared with TRBD1. This CDR3 region has 13 residues. Germline V gives CDR1 SEHNR, CDR2 FQNEAQ (reference sequence). The V segment lost 7 bases and the J segment 8 bases; nucleotides outside the gene matches: 8.

J is TRBJ1-3 and V is TRBV7-8, with D perhaps matching TRBD1 (6 bases). The V gene lost 8 bases and the J gene lost 0 bases, with 11 bases spanning the gap. Germline V gene data show CDR1 as SGHVS and CDR2 as FQNEAQ. The CDR3 spans 14 residues. The CDR3 DNA reads TGTGCCAGCGCCACAGGGTACTCTGGAAACACCATATATTTT. Translated: CASATGYSGNTIYF.

The rearrangement uses TRBV5-6 and TRBJ2-7; tentative D call: TRBD2 (5 bases). The V gene's germline CDR1 is SGHDT and CDR2 YYEEEE. This CDR3 region has 14 residues. V was cut by 0 bases and J by 2 bases, with 9 bases left in between. Written as DNA, the CDR3 is TGTGCCAGCAGCTTGGCCGGGGAACCCTACGAGCAGTACTTC. Translated: CASSLAGEPYEQYF.

The V and J genes are TRBV28 and TRBJ2-7; 9 positions agree with TRBD1. CDR3 length: 16 residues. V gave up 5 bases and J gave up 0 bases; unmatched junction bases: 8. Germline CDR1 reads MDHEN; CDR2 reads SYDVKM. This CDR3 is CASSAPGDRASYEQYF. CDR3 DNA: TGTGCCAGCAGTGCCCCCGGGGACAGGGCCTCCTACGAGCAGTACTTC.

A single count supports this clone. The chain carries TRBV4-2 and TRBJ2-5; weak D call: TRBD2 (6 bases). The CDR3 is 15 residues long. Deletions cut 4 bases from V and 5 bases from J, with 17 bases between. Germline CDR1 is LGHNA and CDR2 is YNFKEQ. The chain's CDR3 is CASSPRGGNGETQYF. CDR3 DNA sequence: TGTGCCAGCAGCCCCCGCGGAGGGAATGGGGAGACCCAGTACTTC.

The rearrangement uses TRBV19 and TRBJ1-1, with D possibly matching TRBD1 (6 bases). Trimming left V 5 bases short and J 4 bases short, with 11 bases between. The CDR3 length is 13 residues. Germline V CDR1 and CDR2: LNHDA, SQIVND (reference sequence). This CDR3 is CASSLTGRTEAFF. The CDR3 DNA sequence: TGTGCCAGTAGTCTAACAGGGCGCACTGAAGCTTTCTTT.

This clone was counted only a few times. The chain joins TRBV4-2 to TRBJ1-1; the D gene is possibly TRBD1 (6 bases). CDR3 length: 16 residues. Germline CDR1 LGHNA, CDR2 YNFKEQ. V was cut by 1 base and J by 4 bases, with 16 bases left in between. This CDR3 is CASSQAQGNGGTEAFF. CDR3 nucleotides: TGTGCCAGCAGCCAAGCCCAGGGGAATGGGGGCACTGAAGCTTTCTTT.

The chain couples TRBV2 to TRBJ2-5, with 9 bases that match TRBD1. The ends lost 8 bases at V and 0 bases at J; junction bases unmatched: 16. From germline, CDR1 is SNHLY and CDR2 FYNNEI. The CDR3 contains 18 residues. The CDR3 loop reads CASDGQGTGTIHQETQYF. The CDR3 DNA reads as TGTGCCAGCGATGGCCAGGGGACAGGGACCATCCACCAAGAGACCCAGTACTTC.

This rearrangement joins TRBV6-5 to TRBJ2-3, with D unclear. In germline, CDR1 is MNHEY, CDR2 SVGAGI. CDR3 length equals 15 residues. Trimming shortened V by 2 bases and J by 2 bases, and 11 bases separated the two germline ends. CDR3 amino acids: CASSYLPPFTDTQYF. Written as DNA, the CDR3 is TGTGCCAGCAGTTACCTACCACCATTCACAGATACGCAGTATTTT.

This rearrangement joins TRBV18 to TRBJ2-7; maybe TRBD1 (5 bases). This CDR3 has 14 residues. Trimming shortened V by 3 bases and J by 1 base, and 10 bases separated the two germline ends. The germline V gene encodes CDR1 KGHSH and CDR2 LQKENI. The CDR3 DNA follows: TGTGCCAGCTCACCTGAGTCAGGGTCCTACGAGCAGTACTTC. This sequence encodes CASSPESGSYEQYF.

The chain links TRBV10-2 to TRBJ2-7; 9 bases fit TRBD2. After removal of 0 bases from V and 1 base from J, the junction contained 10 bases not matched to a gene. From germline, CDR1 is WSHSY and CDR2 SAAADI. This CDR3 has 18 residues. In nucleotides, the CDR3 is TGCGCCAGCAGTGAGTCAAGGGGGACTAGCCTGATATCCTACGAGCAGTACTTC. This translates into CASSESRGTSLISYEQYF.

The chain combines TRBV20-1 with TRBJ2-7, with D perhaps matching TRBD1 (5 bases). The CDR3 length is 11 residues. In germline, CDR1 is DFQATT, CDR2 SNEGSKA (reference sequence). V lost 8 bases and J 0 bases, leaving 8 bases between the germline ends. CDR3 region: CSRQSSYEQYF. The CDR3 DNA is TGCAGTCGACAGAGCTCCTACGAGCAGTACTTC.

This chain joins TRBV7-3 and TRBJ2-2; 9 nucleotides agree with TRBD1. Germline CDR1 is SGHTA and CDR2 is FQGTGA. The CDR3 sequence is 15 residues long. Unmatched junction bases numbered 2, after V lost 2 bases and J lost 4 bases. The CDR3 is CASSLGTGTTGELFF. In DNA form, the CDR3 reads TGTGCCAGCAGCTTAGGGACAGGGACCACCGGGGAGCTGTTTTTT.

This chain connects TRBV6-5 to TRBJ2-1; tentative D call: TRBD1 (5 bases). Trimming left V 4 bases short and J 0 bases short, with 13 bases between. CDR1 and CDR2 (germline): MNHEY, SVGAGI. The CDR3 covers 16 residues. The DNA of the CDR3 is TGTGCCAGCAGTTCCCTCAGGGTCCTCTCCTACAATGAGCAGTTCTTC. Encoded protein: CASSSLRVLSYNEQFF.

V gene TRBV28 combines with J gene TRBJ1-3; D remains ambiguous. Germline CDR1 and CDR2: MDHEN and SYDVKM. V lost 7 bases to trimming and J lost 5 bases, with 18 bases between them. This CDR3 comprises 15 residues. In DNA, the CDR3 is TGTGCCAGCACCAGCACCCAAGGCAGGCGAAACACCATATATTTT. It is translated as CASTSTQGRRNTIYF.